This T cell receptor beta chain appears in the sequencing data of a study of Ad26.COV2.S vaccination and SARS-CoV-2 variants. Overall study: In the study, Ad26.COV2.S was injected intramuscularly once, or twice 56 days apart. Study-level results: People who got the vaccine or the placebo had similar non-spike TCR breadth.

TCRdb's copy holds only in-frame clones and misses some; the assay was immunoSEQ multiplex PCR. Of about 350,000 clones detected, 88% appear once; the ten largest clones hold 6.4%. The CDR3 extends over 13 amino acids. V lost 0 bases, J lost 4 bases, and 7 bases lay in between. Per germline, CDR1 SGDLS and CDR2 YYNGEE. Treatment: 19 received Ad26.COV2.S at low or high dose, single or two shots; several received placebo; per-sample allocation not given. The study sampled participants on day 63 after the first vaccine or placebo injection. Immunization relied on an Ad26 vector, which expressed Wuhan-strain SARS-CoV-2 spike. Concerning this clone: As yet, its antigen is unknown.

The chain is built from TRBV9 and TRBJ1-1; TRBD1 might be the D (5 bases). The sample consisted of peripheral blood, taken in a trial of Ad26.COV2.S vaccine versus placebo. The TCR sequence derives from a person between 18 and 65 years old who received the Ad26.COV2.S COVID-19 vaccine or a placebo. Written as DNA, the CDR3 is TGTGCCAGCAGCGTAGGGGGGACCACTGAAGCTTTCTTT. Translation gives CASSVGGTTEAFF.